This T cell receptor (beta chain) was sequenced for a study of blood T cell repertoires in COVID-19. Assay: immunoSEQ multiplex PCR; the TCRdb copy retains only in-frame clones and omits some. The sample consists of approximately 210,000 clones, 65% to 80% of them appearing once. The age range of participants was 18 to 89 years, with residence in fewer than 25 US areas. The ends were cut back, 4 bases at V and 2 bases at J, with 9 bases in the middle. The CDR3 spans 13 residues. In germline, CDR1 is SGHDT, CDR2 YYEEEE. Sequencing was carried out using PBMCs or T cells enriched from blood (not recorded which). The gene calls are TRBV5-6 and TRBJ1-1; maybe TRBD1 (5 bases). This receptor was taken from a woman aged 45 to 65 with acute COVID-19. CDR3 nucleotides: TGTGCCAGCAGCCGGACATTTAACACTGAAGCTTTCTTT. Translation gives CASSRTFNTEAFF.